These 29 T cell receptor beta chains were all obtained from the same sample, sequenced in a study of control samples from healthy donors and cancer patients. Some clones are missing from TCRdb's copy, which holds only in-frame ones; the method was immunoSEQ multiplex PCR. The repertoire holds 100,000 to 150,000 clones, with roughly 90% as singletons. Sequencing was carried out using blood. All receptors derive from a woman between 50 and 59 years old in good health.

The genes are TRBV7-6 and TRBJ1-4, with D possibly being TRBD1 (5 bases). This CDR3 region has 17 residues. V lost 3 bases and J lost 1, with 15 bases in between. Germline CDR1 SGHVS, CDR2 FNYEAQ. The chain's CDR3 is CASSFRPGQGTNEKLFF. The CDR3 DNA follows: TGTGCCAGCAGCTTCCGCCCGGGGCAAGGAACTAATGAAAAACTGTTTTTT.

The J gene is TRBJ2-3, the V gene TRBV7-8, with 8 bases that match TRBD2. This CDR3 spans 15 amino acids. CDR1 and CDR2 (germline): SGHVS, FQNEAQ. J was trimmed by 5 bases and V by 5 bases; bases with no gene match: 9. In nucleotides, the CDR3 is TGTGCCAGCAGCCCTCCCGGACTAGCAGTAGATACGCAGTATTTT. It is translated as CASSPPGLAVDTQYF.

The rearrangement joins TRBV4-1 to TRBJ2-7; weak D call: TRBD1 (5 bases). This CDR3 is 13 amino acids long. V was pared by 4 bases and J by 6 bases, with 13 bases between. The germline V gene has CDR1 MGHRA and CDR2 YSYEKL. CDR3 nucleotides: TGCGCCAGCAGCCGACCCAGGGTTAGCGAGCAGTACTTC. Protein: CASSRPRVSEQYF.

CDR3 in DNA: TGTGCCAGCAGGGTCGAGGGGGGGGACTACGAGCAGTACTTC. Its translation is CASRVEGGDYEQYF. This rearrangement joins TRBV2 to TRBJ2-7, with a possible D match to TRBD2 (7 bases). Per the germline V gene, CDR1 is SNHLY and CDR2 is FYNNEI. Trimming took 6 bases from V and 3 from J, leaving 15 bases between them. The length of the CDR3 is 14 residues.

The CDR3 DNA follows: TGCGCCAGCAACCCCTCCGGGGCTGGGGGGGCAGATACGCAGTATTTT. This translates into CASNPSGAGGADTQYF. This chain uses TRBV10-2 with TRBJ2-3, with 7 bases that match TRBD2. The V and J ends lost 7 bases and 4 bases, in that order; junction bases with no gene match: 14. Germline-derived CDR1 and CDR2 are WSHSY and SAAADI. This CDR3 region has 16 residues.

The chain uses TRBV5-1 and TRBJ2-2; no clear D. Germline V lookup: CDR1 SGHRS, CDR2 YFSETQ. This CDR3 is 11 amino acids long. With 1 base removed from V and 6 bases from J, the gap between germline ends came to 1 base. This CDR3 is CASSLPGELFF. CDR3 DNA: TGCGCCAGCAGCTTGCCCGGGGAGCTGTTTTTT.

This clone has only one observation. The chain links TRBV5-4 to TRBJ1-1, with D unresolved. CDR3 length: 15 residues. Germline V gene sequence: CDR1 SGHNT, CDR2 YYREEE (reference sequence). Between the trimmed V and J ends, which lost 3 bases and 0 bases, there was a span of 12 bases. The CDR3 sequence: CASSSLGSMNTEAFF. DNA for the CDR3: TGTGCCAGCAGCTCGTTGGGCTCTATGAACACTGAAGCTTTCTTT.

In its sample, this clone was seen once. The V and J genes are TRBV19 and TRBJ1-5; no firm D call. V lost 3 bases and J lost 9, with 9 bases in between. The CDR3 sequence is 12 residues long. The germline V gene encodes CDR1 LNHDA and CDR2 SQIVND (reference sequence). This CDR3 reads CASSISGGPQHF. CDR3 in DNA: TGTGCCAGTAGTATTTCGGGAGGGCCCCAGCATTTT.

Comment on this clone: Other DNA sequences within the sample encode an identical CDR3. This chain's CDR3 is CASSLGSNQPQHF. The DNA of the CDR3 is TGTGCCAGCAGTCTGGGGAGTAATCAGCCCCAGCATTTT. The gene calls are TRBV12-3 or TRBV12-4 and TRBJ1-5; D is undetermined. The CDR3 consists of 13 residues. Trimming stripped 5 bases from V and 4 bases from J, with 9 bases between.

This chain connects TRBV5-5 to TRBJ2-7, with 8 bases identical to TRBD1. J gave up 6 bases and V 3 bases, and 8 bases lay outside the gene matches. Germline loops: CDR1 SGHKS, CDR2 YYEKEE (reference sequence). This CDR3 comprises 14 residues. As DNA, the CDR3 is TGTGCCAGCAGCTCGCTACAGGGGGGAAGCGAGCAGTACTTC. It encodes CASSSLQGGSEQYF.

The V and J genes are TRBV3-1 (or the pseudogene TRBV3-2) and TRBJ1-1; 11 nucleotides align to TRBD1. Germline V gene lookup returns CDR1 LGHDT and CDR2 YNNKEL (reference sequence). V dropped 0 bases and J dropped 10; count of bases not matched to a gene: 1. The CDR3 consists of 13 residues. CDR3 sequence reads: CASSQDGTGGAFF. Here the CDR3 DNA reads TGTGCCAGCAGCCAAGATGGGACAGGGGGAGCTTTCTTT.

In this sample, this clone turned up once. The rearrangement joins TRBV28 to TRBJ1-1; the D is unclear. Trimming shortened V by 3 bases and J by 5 bases, and 13 bases separated the two germline ends. This CDR3 spans 14 amino acids. In germline, CDR1 is MDHEN, CDR2 SYDVKM. The CDR3 loop reads CASSFLRGGTEAFF. CDR3 in DNA: TGTGCCAGCAGTTTCCTCAGAGGAGGGACTGAAGCTTTCTTT.

The chain carries TRBV5-6 and TRBJ2-7; D assignment may be TRBD1 or TRBD2 (5 bases each). V lost 0 bases and J lost 5, with 12 bases in between. CDR3 length: 14 amino acids. The germline gives CDR1 SGHDT, CDR2 YYEEEE. The CDR3, as DNA: TGTGCCAGCAGCTTGGGGGGACCCTCGCACGAGCAGTACTTC. Residues: CASSLGGPSHEQYF.

The chain uses TRBV15 and TRBJ1-1; no definite D call. Germline V lookup: CDR1 LNHNV, CDR2 YYDKDF (reference sequence). The CDR3 consists of 14 residues. Trimming shortened V by 3 bases and J by 1 base, and 9 bases separated the two germline ends. This chain's CDR3 is CATSRTRSNTEAFF. CDR3 nucleotides: TGTGCCACCAGCAGGACGCGATCGAACACTGAAGCTTTCTTT.

The chain links TRBV29-1 to TRBJ1-1; a possible D gene is TRBD1 (6 bases). The length of the CDR3 is 13 residues. Germline assignment: CDR1 SQVTM and CDR2 ANQGSEA. V was clipped by 7 bases and J by 11 bases, with 23 bases between them. In DNA form, the CDR3 reads TGCAGCGCGACTCGACAGGCCCCGAATCGGGCTTTCTTT. It is translated as CSATRQAPNRAFF.

The chain joins TRBV19 to TRBJ1-1; TRBD1 matches 10 bases. The J segment lost 7 bases and the V segment lost 4 bases, leaving 6 bases of the junction unmatched. CDR3 length: 14 amino acids. Germline-derived CDR1 and CDR2 are LNHDA and SQIVND (reference sequence). The CDR3 sequence is CASSTGQGVGEAFF. The CDR3 coding sequence is TGTGCCAGTAGTACCGGACAGGGGGTGGGTGAAGCTTTCTTT.

The chain joins TRBV2 to TRBJ1-6; weak D call: TRBD1 (6 bases). The CDR3 extends over 13 amino acids. The germline V gene has CDR1 SNHLY and CDR2 FYNNEI. V gave up 10 bases and J gave up 4 bases, with 11 bases separating them. The CDR3 DNA is TGTGCCACCTCAGGGGAGTATAATTCACCCCTCCACTTT. Translation: CATSGEYNSPLHF.

The chain couples TRBV11-2 to TRBJ2-2; D not certain. CDR3 length equals 16 residues. Germline lookup yields CDR1 SGHAT and CDR2 FQNNGV. Trimming shortened V by 2 bases and J by 0 bases, and 10 bases separated the two germline ends. The CDR3 DNA reads as TGTGCCAGCAGCTTACTTACGAACGCGAACACCGGGGAGCTGTTTTTT. It codes for CASSLLTNANTGELFF.

The V call is TRBV28, the J call TRBJ2-7; 7 positions agree with TRBD1. The germline V gene has CDR1 MDHEN and CDR2 SYDVKM. The junction had 13 bases not matched to a gene; V was cut back by 6 bases and J by 2 bases. This CDR3 is built from 16 residues. In nucleotides, the CDR3 is TGTGCCAGCAGCCCCGACCAAACCGGGACAGCCTACGAGCAGTACTTC. Its translation is CASSPDQTGTAYEQYF.

V usage is TRBV5-1 and J usage is TRBJ2-2, with D tentatively TRBD1 (6 bases). V was pared by 2 bases and J by 4 bases, with 12 bases between. This CDR3 has 15 amino acids. The germline CDR1 and CDR2 sequences are SGHRS and YFSETQ. The CDR3 loop reads CASSLQGVGTGELFF. CDR3 DNA sequence: TGCGCCAGCAGCTTACAGGGAGTGGGCACCGGGGAGCTGTTTTTT.

The V gene is TRBV9, the J gene TRBJ2-7, with 11 bases matching TRBD1. Trimming at V came to 0 bases and at J to 5 bases, leaving 10 bases not matched to a gene. The CDR3 extends over 17 amino acids. Per germline, CDR1 SGDLS and CDR2 YYNGEE. CDR3 in amino acids: CASSVDGQGALKHEQYF. The CDR3 region has the DNA TGTGCCAGCAGCGTAGATGGACAGGGGGCGCTTAAACACGAGCAGTACTTC.

This clone has only one observation. The chain carries TRBV30 and TRBJ2-7, with 9 bases fitting TRBD1. Germline-derived CDR1 and CDR2 are GTSNPN and SVGIG (reference sequence). The CDR3 spans 14 residues. Trimming cost V 2 bases and J 5 bases; bases outside gene matches: 7. In nucleotides, the CDR3 is TGTGCCTGGAGTACGGGACAGGGATTAAACGAGCAGTACTTC. Residues: CAWSTGQGLNEQYF.

The gene calls are TRBV20-1 and TRBJ1-1; TRBD1 is a possible D gene (5 bases). CDR1 and CDR2 from the germline V gene are DFQATT and SNEGSKA (reference sequence). V was shortened by 3 bases and J by 3 bases, with 17 bases between the two germline ends. The CDR3 spans 15 residues. In DNA, the CDR3 is TGCAGTGCTAGTCCTCCGGGGCGCTCGGACACTGAAGCTTTCTTT. Residues: CSASPPGRSDTEAFF.

The CDR3 nucleotides read TGTGCCTGGAGTGTACTAGCGGGAGGCACGGGCCTAATCACCGGGGAGCTGTTTTTT. As protein: CAWSVLAGGTGLITGELFF. This sequence joins TRBV30 and TRBJ2-2; 12 bases align to TRBD2. The CDR3 runs to 19 residues. Germline-derived CDR1 and CDR2 are GTSNPN and SVGIG (reference sequence). V trimming: 0 bases; J trimming: 4 bases; junction bases outside the gene matches: 12.

The chain carries TRBV5-1 and TRBJ1-1; D possibly corresponds to TRBD1 (5 bases). The V end lost 1 base, the J end lost 5 bases, and 12 bases lay between the germline ends. Germline values: CDR1 SGHRS, CDR2 YFSETQ. The CDR3 extends over 14 amino acids. The CDR3 coding sequence is TGCGCCAGCAGCTTGAGTGGGGGGAGGACTGAAGCTTTCTTT. It specifies CASSLSGGRTEAFF. The variable domain in full, completed from reference TRBV5-1 and TRBJ1-1, reads KAGVTQTPRYLIKTRGQQVTLSCSPISGHRSVSWYQQTPGQGLQFLFEYFSETQRNKGNFPGRFSGRQFSNSRSEMNVSTLELGDSALYLCASSLSGGRTEAFFGQGTRLTVV.

This clone was counted only a few times. The chain recombines TRBV7-8 with TRBJ2-6; TRBD2 aligns across 9 bases. The CDR3 totals 17 residues. Germline-derived CDR1 and CDR2 are SGHVS and FQNEAQ. J was trimmed by 2 bases and V by 0 bases; bases with no gene match: 2. CDR3 sequence reads: CASSLASGGTGANVLTF. The CDR3 DNA is TGTGCCAGCAGCTTAGCGAGCGGGGGGACTGGGGCCAACGTCCTGACTTTC.

The gene calls are TRBV12-3 or TRBV12-4 and TRBJ2-3; D gene ambiguous. The length of the CDR3 is 12 residues. V lost 6 bases, J lost 6 bases, and 10 bases lay in between. The CDR3 DNA is TGTGCCAGCAGAATAGATATGGATACGCAGTATTTT. This codes for CASRIDMDTQYF.

This clone was seen just once. V is TRBV19 and J is TRBJ2-7; D gene ambiguous. This CDR3 contains 13 residues. The germline gives CDR1 LNHDA, CDR2 SQIVND (reference sequence). V was shortened by 4 bases and J by 1 base, with 8 bases between the two germline ends. CDR3 sequence: CASSSKLSYEQYF. The CDR3 nucleotides read TGTGCCAGTAGTAGTAAGCTTTCCTACGAGCAGTACTTC.

The chain joins TRBV7-8 to TRBJ1-2; no clear D gene. The CDR3 extends over 13 amino acids. The V end was cut by 5 bases, the J end by 1 base, with 8 bases between. Germline V gene sequence: CDR1 SGHVS, CDR2 FQNEAQ. The CDR3, as DNA: TGTGCCAGCAGCCACGATCTTAACTATGGCTACACCTTC. Its translation is CASSHDLNYGYTF.